This T cell receptor (beta chain) derives from a study of regulatory T cells in long-lasting Graves disease (dated by TCRdb to the early 2020s). Background on the whole study: Patients with newly diagnosed Graves' disease had been on antithyroid drugs for under 3 months. A total of roughly 35 samples underwent TCR sequencing: about 13 from persistent and roughly 20 from newly diagnosed Graves' disease patients. The study took place in China and was registered as a clinical trial. This study used TCR sequencing and RNA sequencing of peripheral blood to compare persistent Graves' disease patients against newly diagnosed Graves' disease patients. Study-level results and caveats: Sequencing and analysis were restricted to the TCR beta chain. The authors acknowledged the small sample size as a limitation that may reduce accuracy. The study examined only peripheral blood because the primary lesion, thyroid tissue, could not be accessed. Persistent disease showed preferential use of TRBV28, TRBJ1-2 and TRBJ2-5, whereas newly diagnosed disease favored TRBV20-1 and TRBJ2-1. Persistent patients shared more public clonotypes among themselves (fewer than 3,000) than newly diagnosed patients did (over 950). Lower TCR Shannon entropy and fewer highly expanded clones were observed in persistent Graves' disease patients than in newly diagnosed patients, which suggested clonal expansion.

In the case of this clonotype: The clone's antigen remains unknown. No much larger clonotype is one base removed from it; base qualities were not supplied.

The trim is 0 bases for V and 5 bases for J, with a gap of 11 bases between the germline ends. The germline V gene (reference sequence) supplies CDR1 DFQATT and CDR2 SNEGSKA. The CDR3 runs 14 amino acids, cysteine and phenylalanine included. Of the read, only the CDR3 DNA is kept; its 42 bases are in frame from base 1. The time point label corresponds to: newly diagnosed GD, antithyroid drugs for less than 3 months. For both TCR sequencing and RNA sequencing, RNA was extracted from PBMCs using TRIzol. The diagnosis of Graves' disease was made according to American Thyroid Association guidelines. The patients came from an endocrinology department in Xi'an, China. Each patient gave roughly 8.4 milliliters of peripheral blood, collected in an EDTA anticoagulant tube. Ficoll Paque Plus density gradient separation was used to isolate PBMCs, and no further T cell sorting was performed. An Agilent 2100 Bioanalyzer and agarose gel were used to check RNA quality, and a NanoDrop 2000 was used to measure RNA concentration.

The method behind the library was multiplex PCR. Sequencing was performed on an Illumina HiSeq 4000. CDR3 regions were amplified by Arm-PCR with iRepertoire HTBI primers to construct TCR beta libraries. Before sequencing, the PCR products underwent gel purification. The authors' pipeline ran thus. Gene usage analysis of CDR3 amino acid clonotypes used the 62 TRBV and some 15 TRBJ segments found across samples. COPE and FqMerger were used to merge filtered high-quality paired reads into contigs. BLAST was used to align contigs to the IMGT TRBV, TRBD and TRBJ reference genes, and CDR3 was defined following IMGT. Highly expanded clones were defined as clonotypes with a frequency above 0.1%. Repertoire diversity was measured by Shannon entropy, and V-J evenness by the Gini coefficient. Public clonotypes were defined as clonotypes shared by more than one individual. TCRdb reprocessed the public reads (quality trimming at Q25 with fastp, clone calling with MiXCR) and kept in-frame beta chains. Duplicate CDR3 protein sequences are folded into a single record with the most common DNA and genes. TCRdb's processing, not the study's, gives the V and J calls here. The sample table holds some 490,000 distinct CDR3 sequences, of which about 12% were seen once. The top ten constitute 8.9% of the sample.

Separately, the same data were catalogued under a study of T cells in Graves' hyperthyroidism and ophthalmopathy. The second study reports: A patient counted as having stable Graves' hyperthyroidism if no progression to ophthalmopathy occurred over 18 months of follow-up. Hyperthyroidism patients were newly diagnosed, had a disease duration of under 2 months, and were aged 18 to 65 years. Patients with uncontrolled infections, other autoimmune diseases, pregnancy or lactation were excluded. Diagnoses were established on the basis of clinical symptoms, serum thyroxine and TRAb, thyroid ultrasound, and orbital computed tomography. A first-round RT-PCR of the TCR CDR3 used the HTBI primer set with the Qiagen OneStep RT-PCR kit. Most expanded thyroid clonotypes (frequency above 0.001) were also detected in blood, a finding suggesting that blood repertoires may reflect thyroid immune responses. In cross-validation, a model built on a 13 V-J signature told ophthalmopathy apart from stable hyperthyroidism with under 90% sensitivity and approximately 84% specificity, and in testing the same model reached 80%/75%. In validation, progression to ophthalmopathy was predicted by the model with around 70% sensitivity and 72% to 80% specificity, a median of approximately 6.5 months before onset. To identify distinguishing TCR V-J signatures, a discovery cohort of roughly 100 patients was used, comprising 43 with Graves' ophthalmopathy and around 60 with stable Graves' hyperthyroidism. Whether ophthalmopathy could be predicted prospectively was tested in an independent validation cohort made up of under 20 hyperthyroidism patients plus 17 patients who later progressed to ophthalmopathy. The roughly 100 discovery patients were randomly split 7:3 into training and test sets. In more than five Graves' hyperthyroidism patients, the study also compared T-cell repertoires from thyroid tissue with T-cell repertoires from blood. After blood sampling, hyperthyroidism patients were treated with methimazole at a starting dose of 30 mg daily, and ophthalmopathy patients were treated with high-dose intravenous methylprednisolone. The libraries were constructed in a second round of multiplex PCR and then size-selected and purified. Libraries were sequenced paired-end with 100 bp reads on an Illumina HiSeq2000. SOAPnuke was used to process the raw data, removing reads that contained adapters or uncalled bases, had a mean Phred below 15, or lacked an exact match to the constant primer or identifier. COPE v1.2.5 was used to merge the high-quality paired reads, and each unique nucleotide sequence was defined as a clonotype. Clonotypes were aligned to IMGT TRBV, TRBD and TRBJ reference segments using MiTCR v1.1. The analysis was restricted to V-J combinations with a frequency above 0.0001, which together covered 99.2% of the repertoires. The TCS score was defined as the ratio of F50 (clonal expansion) to E x V (chaos), calculated using BLOSUM62-based TCRdist between CDR3 peptides within each V-J. Welch's t-statistics and random forest reduced fewer than 600 V-J features to roughly 13, which were used in a naive Bayes classifier (R e1071). No statistical method was used to set the sample size in advance, and investigators knew the group allocation. The paper describes TCR Vbeta CDR3 sequencing of 130 to 150 peripheral blood samples, made up of 43 ophthalmopathy patients, 70 to 75 hyperthyroidism patients and roughly 17 progressor patients.

The chain is assembled from TRBV20-1 and TRBJ1-5; TRBD1 could be the D gene, as 5 bases match. This material consisted of peripheral blood mononuclear cells (PBMCs), taken at new diagnosis, from a patient treated with antithyroid drugs. The source of this sequence is a woman in her 30s with Graves disease. Donor details come from another sample of the same person, matched by shared clones. The sequenced DNA is TGCAGTGCTAGAGAATTACGGGGGGATCAGCCCCAGCATTTT. Its product reads: CSARELRGDQPQHF.